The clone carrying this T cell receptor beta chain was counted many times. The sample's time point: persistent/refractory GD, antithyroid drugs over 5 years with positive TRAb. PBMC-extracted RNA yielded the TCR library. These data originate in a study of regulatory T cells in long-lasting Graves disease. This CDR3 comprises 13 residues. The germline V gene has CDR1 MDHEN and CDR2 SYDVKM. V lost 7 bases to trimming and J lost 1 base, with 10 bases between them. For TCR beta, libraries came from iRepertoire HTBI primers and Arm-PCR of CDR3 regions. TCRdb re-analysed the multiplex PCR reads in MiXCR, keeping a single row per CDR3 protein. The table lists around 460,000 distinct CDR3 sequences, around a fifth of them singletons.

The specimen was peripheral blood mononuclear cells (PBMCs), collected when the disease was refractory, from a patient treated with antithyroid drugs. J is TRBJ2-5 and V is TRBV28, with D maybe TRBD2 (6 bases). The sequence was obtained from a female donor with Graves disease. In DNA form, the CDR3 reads TGTGCCAGCACCCCGGGGGTCCAAGAGACCCAGTACTTC. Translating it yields CASTPGVQETQYF.